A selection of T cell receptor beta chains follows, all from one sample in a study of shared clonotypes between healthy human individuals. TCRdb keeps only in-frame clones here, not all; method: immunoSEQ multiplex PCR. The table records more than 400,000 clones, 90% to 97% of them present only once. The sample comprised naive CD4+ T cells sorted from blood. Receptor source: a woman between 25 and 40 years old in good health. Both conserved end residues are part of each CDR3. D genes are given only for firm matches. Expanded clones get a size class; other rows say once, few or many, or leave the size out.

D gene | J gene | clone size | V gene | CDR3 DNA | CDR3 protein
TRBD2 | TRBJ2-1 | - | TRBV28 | TGTGCCAGCATACCCGGGGGGGAGGTTTACAATGAGCAGTTCTTC | CASIPGGEVYNEQFF
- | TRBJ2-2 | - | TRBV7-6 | TGTGCCAGCAGGGCACTGAACACCGGGGAGCTGTTTTTT | CASRALNTGELFF
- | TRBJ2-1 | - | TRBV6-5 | TGTGCCACAGCGACCCAGTACAATGAGCAGTTCTTC | CATATQYNEQFF
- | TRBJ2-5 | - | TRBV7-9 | TGTGCCAGCAGCTTAGCGACGGGGGTTCGAGAGACCCAGTACTTC | CASSLATGVRETQYF
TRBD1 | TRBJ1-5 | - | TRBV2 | TGTGCCAGCAGTGACCAGGGGGGCCTCAATCAGCCCCAGCATTTT | CASSDQGGLNQPQHF
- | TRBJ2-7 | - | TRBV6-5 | TGTGCCAGCAGTTTGACCGTTACTAAACAGCAGTACTTC | CASSLTVTKQQYF
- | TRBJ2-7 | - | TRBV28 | TGTGCCAGCGGGTTGGCGAACAGCATCTACGAGCAGTACTTC | CASGLANSIYEQYF
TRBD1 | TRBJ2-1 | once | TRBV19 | TGTGCCAGTAGTAGCGGACTGGACAGGGGTCAAGCCTACAATGAGCAGTTCTTC | CASSSGLDRGQAYNEQFF
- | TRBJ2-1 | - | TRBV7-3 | TGTGCCAGCAGCTTAAGTGGACGTAATGAGCAGTTCTTC | CASSLSGRNEQFF
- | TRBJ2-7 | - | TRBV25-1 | TGTGCCAGCACACCCGGGGGACCGCCCTACGAGCAGTACTTC | CASTPGGPPYEQYF
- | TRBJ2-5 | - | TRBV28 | TGTGCCAGCAGTTTAAGCGGTCAAACACAAGAGACCCAGTACTTC | CASSLSGQTQETQYF
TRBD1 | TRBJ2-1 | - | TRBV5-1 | TGCGCCAGCAGCCCCCGGACAGGGCCCCTCTCCTACAATGAGCAGTTCTTC | CASSPRTGPLSYNEQFF
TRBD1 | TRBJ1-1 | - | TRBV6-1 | TGTGCCAGCGACAGGGACCCTCCTGAAGCTTTCTTT | CASDRDPPEAFF
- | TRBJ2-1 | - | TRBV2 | TGTGCCAGCGGCACCGCGATGGGTTACAATGAGCAGTTCTTC | CASGTAMGYNEQFF
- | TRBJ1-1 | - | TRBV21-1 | TGTGCCAGCAGAGTCAAGGTCTACACAATTCGCACTGAAGCTTTCTTT | CASRVKVYTIRTEAFF
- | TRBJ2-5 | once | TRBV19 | TGTGCCAGTAGTAGGTGGACGACAGAAGAGACCCAGTACTTC | CASSRWTTEETQYF
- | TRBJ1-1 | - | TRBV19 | TGTGCCAGTAGTACGGGGAAATCAGTTGCTTTCTTT | CASSTGKSVAFF
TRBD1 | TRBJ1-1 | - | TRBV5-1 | TGCGCCAGCAGCTTGGGGACAGGGTCGTTCATGAACACTGAAGCTTTCTTT | CASSLGTGSFMNTEAFF
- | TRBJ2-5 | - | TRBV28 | TGTGCCAGCAGTTATCGGGAACAAGAGACCCAGTACTTC | CASSYREQETQYF
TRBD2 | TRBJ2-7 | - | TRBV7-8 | TGTGCCAGCAGCTTGGCTCTAGCGGGACGCGCCTACGAGCAGTACTTC | CASSLALAGRAYEQYF
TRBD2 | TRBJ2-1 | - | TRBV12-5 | TGTGCTAGTGGTTTAGCGGGAGGACGCAATGAGCAGTTCTTC | CASGLAGGRNEQFF
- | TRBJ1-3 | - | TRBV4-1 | TGCGCCAGCAGCCAAGAGTGGACAAGTGGAAACACCATATATTTT | CASSQEWTSGNTIYF